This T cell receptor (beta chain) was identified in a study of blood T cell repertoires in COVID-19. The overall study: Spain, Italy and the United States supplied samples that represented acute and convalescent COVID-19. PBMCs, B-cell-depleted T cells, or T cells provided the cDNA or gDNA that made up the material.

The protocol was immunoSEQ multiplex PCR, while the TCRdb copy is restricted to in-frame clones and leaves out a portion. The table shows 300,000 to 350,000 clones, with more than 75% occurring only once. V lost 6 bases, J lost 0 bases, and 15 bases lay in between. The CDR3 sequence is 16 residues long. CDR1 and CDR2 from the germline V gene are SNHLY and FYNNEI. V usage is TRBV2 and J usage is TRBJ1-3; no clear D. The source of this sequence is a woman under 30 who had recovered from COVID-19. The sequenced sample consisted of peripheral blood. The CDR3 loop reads CASSRPPGNSGNTIYF. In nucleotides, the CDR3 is TGTGCCAGCAGCCGTCCCCCGGGTAACTCTGGAAACACCATATATTTT. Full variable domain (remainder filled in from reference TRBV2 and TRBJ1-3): EPEVTQTPSHQVTQMGQEVILRCVPISNHLYFYWYRQILGQKVEFLVSFYNNEISEKSEIFDDQFSVERPDGSNFTLKIRSTKLEDSAMYFCASSRPPGNSGNTIYFGEGSWLTVV.